This TCR beta chain was retrieved from a study of tumor and adjacent non-tumor tissue in lung cancer. The library came from three nested PCR rounds adapted from ARM-PCR protocols. MiXCR, run by TCRdb on the multiplex PCR reads, gives a single entry per CDR3 protein. The sample has over 80,000 distinct CDR3 sequences, about 80% seen once. Study results and limitations: Tumor tissue had significantly higher TCR diversity than normal lung.

CDR1 and CDR2 from the germline V gene are DFQATT and SNEGSKA (reference sequence). The CDR3 sequence is 12 residues long. Worth noting for this clonotype: The antigen is unknown. It may be a read error: a sequence one base away is much more abundant.

No cell sorting was done before RNA was extracted from the tissue. More than 3 cm separated this lung sample from the edge of the tumor. Between August and November 2014, newly diagnosed, chemotherapy-naive lung cancer patients underwent thoracic surgery in China. The sequenced sample consisted of distant non-tumor lung tissue. The chain employs TRBV20-1 and TRBJ1-4; unclear D gene. The origin of this receptor is a man in his 60s with small cell lung cancer. The CDR3 spells CSARATNERLFF. The CDR3 nucleotides read TGCAGTGCTAGAGCAACTAATGAAAGACTGTTTTTT.